This is a list of T cell receptor beta chains from one sample in a study of blood T cell repertoires in COVID-19. TCRdb keeps only in-frame clones here, not all; method: immunoSEQ multiplex PCR. The sample records 140,000 or so clones, just under 85% being singletons. The sample taken for sequencing was PBMCs or T cells enriched from blood (not recorded which). The receptors come from a woman aged 45-65 years with acute COVID-19. CDR3s include the opening cysteine and the closing phenylalanine or tryptophan. The D gene is left open where the match is weak. Clone size is given for some rows only: seen once, a few or many times, or a class if the clone is expanded.

D,length,size,V,J,DNA,CDR3
-,13,-,TRBV7-2,TRBJ1-4,TGTGCCAGCAGCCAAAGCCAGGGATGGAAACTGTTTTTT,CASSQSQGWKLFF
-,13,-,TRBV19,TRBJ1-2,TGTGCCAGTAGTATAGAGGGCGACTATGGCTACACCTTC,CASSIEGDYGYTF
-,13,-,TRBV11-2,TRBJ1-2,TGTGCCAGCAGCCCAGGCCCCGGTTATGGCTACACCTTC,CASSPGPGYGYTF
-,14,-,TRBV7-2,TRBJ1-3,TGTGCCAGCAGCTTAGAGCGTTCTGGAAACACCATATATTTT,CASSLERSGNTIYF
TRBD2,17,-,TRBV3-1/TRBV3-2,TRBJ2-2,TGTGCCAGCAGCCAAGGTTTAGCGGGAGGCCCAGACGGGGAGCTGTTTTTT,CASSQGLAGGPDGELFF
TRBD2,17,-,TRBV13,TRBJ2-1,TGTGCCAGCAGCGGGGGGACTCCTAGCGGGTCCTACAATGAGCAGTTCTTC,CASSGGTPSGSYNEQFF
-,15,-,TRBV27,TRBJ2-1,TGTGCCAGCAACTCGGGTGCGGGGGCCGGGACGCGGCAGTTCTTC,CASNSGAGAGTRQFF
-,16,-,TRBV21-1,TRBJ1-2,TGTGCCAGCAGCAAAGGGGGAGGTCCCTATGGCTATGGCTACACCTTC,CASSKGGGPYGYGYTF
TRBD2,15,-,TRBV6-5,TRBJ2-3,TGTGCCAGCAGCCCCATGGGACTAGCGGCAGATACGCAGTATTTT,CASSPMGLAADTQYF
-,16,-,TRBV7-9,TRBJ2-1,TGTGCCAGCAGCCCAAAGTTAGGCCCAGGTATCAATGAGCAGTTCTTC,CASSPKLGPGINEQFF
TRBD2,17,few,TRBV2,TRBJ2-2,TGTGCCAGCAGGGGGTTATCGAGCGGCGGGAGAACCGGGGAGCTGTTTTTT,CASRGLSSGGRTGELFF
TRBD1,14,-,TRBV18,TRBJ2-4,TGTGCCAGCTCACCGAGGGCAGGGGGAAACATTCAGTACTTC,CASSPRAGGNIQYF
TRBD2,16,-,TRBV6-2/TRBV6-3,TRBJ2-5,TGTGCCAGCAGCCCCCGGACTAGAACAGGCCAAGAGACCCAGTACTTC,CASSPRTRTGQETQYF
TRBD1,13,few,TRBV27,TRBJ1-5,TGTGCCACAAAAGGGGGCGGCGGGCAGCCCCAGCATTTT,CATKGGGGQPQHF
TRBD2,17,-,TRBV3-1/TRBV3-2,TRBJ2-1,TGTGCCAGCAGCCAAGAGTCCGGGACTAGCCCCTACAATGAGCAGTTCTTC,CASSQESGTSPYNEQFF
-,16,-,TRBV27,TRBJ2-2,TGTGCCAGCAGTTTATCTAGCGCTATGAACACCGGGGAGCTGTTTTTT,CASSLSSAMNTGELFF
-,16,-,TRBV2,TRBJ2-2,TGTGCCAGCAGTGAACAGGCCCCTTTGAACACCGGGGAGCTGTTTTTT,CASSEQAPLNTGELFF
-,15,-,TRBV19,TRBJ1-1,TGTGCCAGTAATTTGGGCGGGGATCTGAACACTGAAGCTTTCTTT,CASNLGGDLNTEAFF
-,12,-,TRBV3-1/TRBV3-2,TRBJ2-7,TGTGCCAGCAGCCAAGATAAAAACGAGCAGTACTTC,CASSQDKNEQYF
-,15,-,TRBV5-1,TRBJ2-7,TGCGCCAGCAGCAACCATTTGGCGGGGCCTCTCGAGCAGTACTTC,CASSNHLAGPLEQYF
-,16,-,TRBV19,TRBJ2-4,TGTGCCAGTAGTATAGTTGGCAGCCGGGTCAAAAACATTCAGTACTTC,CASSIVGSRVKNIQYF
TRBD2,11,-,TRBV7-2,TRBJ2-1,TGTGCCAGCAGCCGGACTAGGGAGCAGTTCTTC,CASSRTREQFF
TRBD1,15,-,TRBV11-3,TRBJ1-4,TGTGCCAGCAGCTTAGCACAGGGGCGAGATGAAAAACTGTTTTTT,CASSLAQGRDEKLFF
-,13,-,TRBV24-1,TRBJ1-5,TGTGCCACCAGTGAAATGAATGGCCAGCCCCAGCATTTT,CATSEMNGQPQHF
-,13,-,TRBV12-3/TRBV12-4,TRBJ1-1,TGTGCCAGCAGTTGGGACATGAACACTGAAGCTTTCTTT,CASSWDMNTEAFF
-,12,-,TRBV2,TRBJ2-7,TGTGCCAGCACAGCGGACGCCCACGAGCAGTACTTC,CASTADAHEQYF
-,12,-,TRBV7-6,TRBJ2-1,TGTGCCAGCAGCTTTTCTAGCAATGAGCAGTTCTTC,CASSFSSNEQFF
TRBD1,16,-,TRBV5-1,TRBJ2-7,TGCGCCAGCAGCACCCGACAGGGCAGGATCTCCTACGAGCAGTACTTC,CASSTRQGRISYEQYF
TRBD1,15,once,TRBV30,TRBJ1-4,TGTGCCTGGAGTCTGTTAAGGGGGCGGAATGAAAAACTGTTTTTT,CAWSLLRGRNEKLFF
TRBD2,16,-,TRBV28,TRBJ2-7,TGTGCCAGCAGTTCCCCGCTAGCGGGGGGGGGAGGGGAGCAGTACTTC,CASSSPLAGGGGEQYF
TRBD2,15,-,TRBV7-9,TRBJ2-7,TGTGCCAGCAGACATACTAGCGGTTCTGCCTACGAGCAGTACTTC,CASRHTSGSAYEQYF
-,14,-,TRBV5-1,TRBJ1-1,TGCGCCAGCAGCTCCGTACAGGGATCTTCTGAAGCTTTCTTT,CASSSVQGSSEAFF
-,14,-,TRBV10-3,TRBJ2-3,TGTGCCATCAGTTATCAAACAGGCGCAGATACGCAGTATTTT,CAISYQTGADTQYF
TRBD1,15,-,TRBV19,TRBJ2-7,TGTGCCAGTAGTATAGAGGGACAGGGGTACTACGAGCAGTACTTC,CASSIEGQGYYEQYF
-,13,-,TRBV20-1,TRBJ2-3,TGCAGTGCTAGTGGCGTTGGGGGGGATACGCAGTATTTT,CSASGVGGDTQYF
-,15,-,TRBV13,TRBJ2-1,TGTGCCAGCAGCCAGGGGGGACCAAGAACTTATGAGCAGTTCTTC,CASSQGGPRTYEQFF
TRBD1,13,-,TRBV29-1,TRBJ1-5,TGCAGCGTTGCGGGACAGCCCAATCAGCCCCAGCATTTT,CSVAGQPNQPQHF
-,16,-,TRBV11-2,TRBJ2-3,TGTGCCAGCAGCGGGGGGTGGCAGACAGGCACAGATACGCAGTATTTT,CASSGGWQTGTDTQYF
TRBD2,16,-,TRBV19,TRBJ2-4,TGTGCCAGTAAAGGGGTTACCGGGACTAGCGGAAACATTCAGTACTTC,CASKGVTGTSGNIQYF
-,14,-,TRBV5-6,TRBJ1-2,TGTGCCAGCAGCTTTGGGGAGGTTAGCTATGGCTACACCTTC,CASSFGEVSYGYTF
TRBD2,15,-,TRBV6-5,TRBJ2-1,TGTGCCAGCAGTCCGGAGCCCGGGACTAGCGCTGAGCAGTTCTTC,CASSPEPGTSAEQFF
-,15,few,TRBV6-5,TRBJ2-7,TGTGCCAGCAAAAAACGAGGCGGGGAACCTTACGAGCAGTACTTC,CASKKRGGEPYEQYF